This TCR beta chain is from a study of blood T cell repertoires in COVID-19 (dated by TCRdb to 2018 to 2020). For the study in its entirety: Collaborator samples came from the United States, Italy and Spain and covered acute and convalescent phases of COVID-19. Where HLA class I and class II types were available, the types were taken from metadata supplied by the sample provider, not from assay-based typing. Deeply sampled blood TCRbeta repertoires from subjects exposed to, actively infected with, or recovered from COVID-19 were included in the dataset. Samples were obtained from the ongoing ImmuneRACE study (first 160 participants) and from approximately 1,200 subjects provided by 6 global collaborators. The prospective study material was composed of cDNA or gDNA derived from T cells, B-cell-depleted T cells, or PBMCs. A freely available public database, intended as a resource for researchers studying the immune response to SARS-CoV-2, is where the repertoires were released. Nearly every sample came with metadata listing a de-identified subject ID, COVID-19 status, age in years and sex.

TCRbeta CDR3 regions were amplified from genomic DNA using the immunoSEQ Assay, a bias-controlled multiplex PCR. In the source study's methods: The number of nucleated cells in each sample was estimated from the amplification of reference gene primers within the assay. To quantify the absolute abundance of each unique TCRbeta CDR3 rearrangement, sequence reads were collapsed and filtered. Productive Simpson clonality was computed per sample as the square root of Simpson's diversity index over productive rearrangements. Sourced from immuneACCESS, this table was stored by TCRdb with only in-frame sequences that have V and J called. A share of the clones is absent; for the studies checked, an unresolved V gene accounts for under half, and the remainder has no known explanation. That table furnishes V, J and clone size, whereas the DNA furnished D and trimming. The sample contains about 480,000 clones, 88% of them found a single time. Together, the top ten hold roughly 1.9% of the sample.

The paper as a whole reports these results and caveats: How much clinical and demographic metadata was included differed by source and by participant, and the metadata was provided uncurated.

Participants in the prospective study were aged roughly 18 to 100 years, lived in approximately 26 United States geographic areas, and enrolled through a virtual design. In the prospective study, cohorts were assigned on the basis of participant-reported clinical history obtained from a screening survey and a study questionnaire. For ImmuneRACE Cohort 3, a participant was defined as recovered based on two consecutive negative NP/OP PCR tests, clearance by a healthcare professional, or resolution of symptoms. In the prospective study, mobile phlebotomists collected whole blood, serum and a nasopharyngeal or oropharyngeal swab from each participant. Participants in the prospective study had the option to provide additional blood draws and questionnaires over a roughly 2-month period. Before DNA extraction, blood samples from the prospective study were shipped at room temperature or frozen. Of note for this clone: The target of this receptor is not known. No much larger clone exists at a distance of one base, and base qualities are not known.

CDR1 and CDR2, per the germline V gene (reference sequence), are MNHEY and SMNVEV. Between the V and J ends, shortened by 7 bases and 3 bases respectively, the junction contains 18 bases. The CDR3 spans 15 residues, from the cysteine through the phenylalanine. Kept here is only the CDR3 DNA, which spans 45 bases and is read in frame from base 1. Sequenced material: PBMCs or T cells enriched from blood (not recorded which). This chain is built from TRBV27 and TRBJ1-2; the D gene is possibly TRBD1, with 6 bases matching. This TCR derives from a woman aged 35 to 49 who had recovered from COVID-19. This receptor carries the CDR3 CASTPRGRGDYGYTF. DNA sequence: TGTGCCAGCACCCCCCGGGGCAGGGGTGACTATGGCTACACCTTC.